The entry that follows covers one TCR beta chain sequence. The antigen it binds to is not known. Base qualities are missing; no much larger clone stands one base away. Between the V and J ends, shortened by 2 bases and 8 bases respectively, the junction contains 16 bases. The CDR3 numbers 14 residues from cysteine through phenylalanine. CDR3 DNA only is kept here, 42 bases in frame from base 1. CDR1 and CDR2 (SGHDT, YYEEEE) derive from the germline V gene. This sample was included in a study of STAT3 mutations in large granular lymphocyte leukemia (dated by TCRdb to about 2019). A note on the overall study: Canonical activating STAT3 mutations were detected in roughly half of the longitudinally sequenced T-LGLL patients. One or more immunosuppressive therapy regimens were given to more than half of T-LGLL patients, and hematologic response was seen in around two fifths of the treated patients. Serial deep sequencing of TCRbeta CDR3 and STAT3 was performed in patients with T-cell large granular lymphocyte leukemia to reconstruct clonal hierarchy and dynamics. From an initial cohort of under 250 LGL patients, about 19 representative T-LGLL cases were picked for longitudinal TCRbeta and STAT3 sequencing. A couple of patients with natural killer LGL leukemia were also sequenced longitudinally as controls within the study. For each patient, sequencing was performed at an average of approximately 4 time points, with a range of 2 to 8 samplings.

DNA was extracted from blood mononuclear cells, with the same DNA used for both TCR and STAT3 sequencing. An Illumina MiSeq was used to sequence the TCRbeta libraries, yielding an average of around 40,000 productive templates per sample. Multiplex PCR amplification was used to generate TCRbeta CDR3 libraries with the immunoSEQ assay. The authors' analysis ran thus. Following a previously defined approach, repertoire diversity was calculated, and values close to 0 point to extremely monoclonal samples. TCRdb mirrors the immuneACCESS table, restricted to in-frame sequences. Some clones are absent from its copies; in checked studies, under half trace to an unresolved V gene, and the reason for the others is unknown. V and J calls and clone size come straight from that table; D and trimming were deduced from the DNA. Across this sample there are 10,000 to 15,000 clones, with roughly nine tenths seen only once. Approximately 33% of the sample lies in the top ten.

The paper's findings and limits, for the study overall: Persisting codominant clonotypes in some patients meant a small but highly pathogenic clone may have been missed. Because no samples were available when a clone first appeared, clonal expansion was inferred from samplings taken at other points. Every T-LGLL patient showed at least one immunodominant TCRbeta clonotype, and about half showed multiple immunodominant subclonotypes. TCR clonotype switching after therapy was observed in 6 of 18 patients, and all newly emerging clones were found to be STAT3 wild type. Linking therapy response to changes in TCR clonal burden was complicated by variable intervals between samplings and by differing treatment regimens. In several patients, dominant TCR clone burden exceeded STAT3 mutant burden, suggesting STAT3 mutation arose secondarily within a pre-expanded clone.

This TCR was sampled from a man aged 35 to 55 with T-cell large granular lymphocyte leukemia. Some clones in this sample may be carry-over from other donors' samples. The age is the age at diagnosis. Source material: peripheral blood mononuclear cells. The rearranged chain carries TRBV5-6 and TRBJ1-2; no D gene can be assigned with confidence. The DNA sequence is TGTGCCAGCAGCTTCCCGGGTGGCGGAGACGGCTACACCTTC. Protein translation: CASSFPGGGDGYTF.